The 32 T cell receptor beta chains listed next were all sequenced from one sample in a study of cytomegalovirus exposure and HLA in healthy donors. PCR used 60 Vbeta primers and 13 Jbeta primers. The table came from immunoSEQ multiplex PCR; TCRdb's copy has only in-frame clones and leaves some out. This sample has over 40,000 clones, with around 90% found just once. The sequenced sample was PBMCs. These receptors all stem from a woman aged 40 to 50 in good health and CMV-seropositive.

This clone has just a few counts. V usage is TRBV20-1 and J usage is TRBJ1-1, with D hard to call. CDR3 size: 11 residues. Germline CDR1 DFQATT, CDR2 SNEGSKA (reference sequence). Trimming removed 7 bases at V and 5 bases at J, with 11 bases between. CDR3 nucleotide sequence: TGCAGTGGTGCGGAGGAAACTGAAGCTTTCTTT. Its protein is CSGAEETEAFF.

The chain employs TRBV28 and TRBJ1-1, with 9 positions matching TRBD1. This CDR3 has 14 amino acids. Germline lookup yields CDR1 MDHEN and CDR2 SYDVKM. With 5 bases clipped from V and 7 bases from J, the junction kept 8 bases outside the gene matches. CDR3 coding DNA: TGTGCCAGCAGTCGACAGGGGGGAGTAATTGAAGCTTTCTTT. Translated: CASSRQGGVIEAFF.

This chain links TRBV5-4 with TRBJ2-5, with 7 bases matching TRBD2. Germline V gene data show CDR1 as SGHNT and CDR2 as YYREEE (reference sequence). With V trimmed by 3 bases and J by 4 bases, 9 bases remained unmatched. This CDR3 region has 15 residues. CDR3 protein: CASSSRSTSAETQYF. For the CDR3, the DNA is TGTGCCAGCAGCTCCCGCTCCACTAGCGCAGAGACCCAGTACTTC.

The chain carries TRBV10-2 and TRBJ1-5; D is undetermined. CDR3 length: 16 amino acids. Between the trimmed V and J ends, which lost 0 bases and 4 bases, there was a span of 13 bases. Germline V gene data show CDR1 as WSHSY and CDR2 as SAAADI. The CDR3 protein is CASSESIVTKNQPQHF. The CDR3 region has the DNA TGCGCCAGCAGTGAGTCAATCGTGACAAAGAATCAGCCCCAGCATTTT.

This rearrangement joins TRBV7-6 to TRBJ1-2, with D maybe TRBD1 (6 bases). Per the germline V gene, CDR1 is SGHVS and CDR2 is FNYEAQ. V shed 6 bases and J shed 6 bases, with 17 bases lying between them. The CDR3 spans 14 residues. The CDR3 region has the DNA TGTGCCAGCAGTTACCCGGGACAAGCGCATGGCTACACCTTC. It translates to CASSYPGQAHGYTF.

Only one count was recorded for this clone. This chain connects TRBV29-1 to TRBJ2-7; tentatively, D is TRBD2 (5 bases). Germline CDR1 SQVTM, CDR2 ANQGSEA. Trimming stripped 6 bases from V and 0 bases from J, with 9 bases between. The CDR3 covers 12 residues. CDR3 bases: TGCAGCGTCGCCCGGGACTCCTACGAGCAGTACTTC. Protein product: CSVARDSYEQYF.

CDR3 coding DNA: TGTGCCAGTAGTATGGCAGGGGGCAATCAGCCCCAGCATTTT. The encoded protein is CASSMAGGNQPQHF. The rearrangement uses TRBV19 and TRBJ1-5; maybe TRBD1 (6 bases). The CDR3 is 14 residues long. Germline CDR1 and CDR2: LNHDA and SQIVND (reference sequence). V lost 3 bases and J 2 bases, leaving 8 bases between the germline ends.

This clone was counted between two and nine times. The germline gene is not matched at one end of the junction; a read error may be the cause. Other DNA sequences from this sample encode an identical CDR3 as well. The chain links TRBV27 to TRBJ1-1, with TRBD1 as a possible D gene (5 bases). This CDR3 comprises 14 residues. The germline gives CDR1 MNHEY, CDR2 SMNVEV (reference sequence). The CDR3 region is CASSPQGVSTEAFF. The CDR3 DNA reads TGTGCCAGCAGTCCTCAGGGTGTTAGCACTGAGGCTTTCTTT.

V usage is TRBV6-6 and J usage is TRBJ1-1; 7 nucleotides agree with TRBD1. This CDR3 is 11 amino acids long. Germline V CDR1 and CDR2: MNHNY, SVGAGI (reference sequence). Trimming cost V 5 bases and J 11 bases; bases outside gene matches: 5. The CDR3 bases are TGTGCCAGCAGTGAACAGGGGCGCGCTTTCTTT. Translating gives CASSEQGRAFF.

The chain combines TRBV10-3 with TRBJ2-7, with TRBD2 matching 9 bases. This CDR3 contains 15 residues. After removal of 6 bases from V and 3 bases from J, the junction contained 9 bases not matched to a gene. Germline lookup yields CDR1 ENHRY and CDR2 SYGVKD. DNA of the CDR3: TGTGCCATCAGAGAGCGGGAGGACCCCTTCTACGAGCAGTACTTC. Translating gives CAIREREDPFYEQYF.

This chain uses TRBV14 with TRBJ1-1; D possibly corresponds to TRBD1 (5 bases). The CDR3 totals 12 residues. Germline V CDR1 and CDR2: SGHDN, FVKESK. V lost 3 bases, J lost 11 bases, and 13 bases lay in between. The CDR3 DNA reads as TGTGCCAGCAGCCAGGGGGGGGTTGGTGCTTTCTTT. It codes for CASSQGGVGAFF.

This clone has a single count. This chain joins TRBV6-1 and TRBJ1-1, with 8 bases that match TRBD1. V gave up 4 bases and J gave up 1 base; unmatched junction bases: 8. CDR1 and CDR2 from the germline V gene are MNHNS and SASEGT. The CDR3 spans 16 residues. As DNA, the CDR3 is TGTGCCAGCAGTGCCTCAGTCGGACAGGGGAACACTGAAGCTTTCTTT. Its protein product is CASSASVGQGNTEAFF.

The chain employs TRBV5-4 and TRBJ1-3; D remains ambiguous. The CDR3 contains 15 residues. Germline values: CDR1 SGHNT, CDR2 YYREEE (reference sequence). The V and J ends lost 0 bases and 4 bases respectively, with 11 bases between them. CDR3 coding DNA: TGTGCCAGCAGCTTGGACCCCAGTCCGGGAAACACCATATATTTT. This codes for CASSLDPSPGNTIYF.

J is TRBJ2-2 and V is TRBV27; tentative D call: TRBD2 (6 bases). Germline assignment: CDR1 MNHEY and CDR2 SMNVEV (reference sequence). Trimming took 10 bases from V and 3 from J, leaving 15 bases between them. This CDR3 comprises 14 residues. In nucleotides, the CDR3 is TGTGCCATCGCACGGGGAGGAGACACCGGGGAGCTGTTTTTT. As protein: CAIARGGDTGELFF.

The V call is TRBV7-9, the J call TRBJ1-3, with D unresolved. The CDR3 length is 16 residues. Trimming cost V 3 bases and J 4 bases, with 16 bases left between them. CDR1 is SEHNR and CDR2 is FQNEAQ in the germline V gene (reference sequence). Written as DNA, the CDR3 is TGTGCCAGCAGCTTTCCGACGGCCCGGGGAGGAAACACCATATATTTT. Protein: CASSFPTARGGNTIYF.

The rearrangement links TRBV2 to TRBJ2-1; 10 bases fit TRBD2. V was pared by 3 bases and J by 9 bases, with 5 bases of the junction left unmatched. Germline CDR1 reads SNHLY; CDR2 reads FYNNEI. There are 14 residues in the CDR3. The CDR3 here is CASSDLAGGTEQFF. For the CDR3, the DNA is TGTGCCAGCAGTGACTTAGCGGGAGGTACTGAGCAGTTCTTC. The variable domain in full, with the rest retrieved from reference TRBV2 and TRBJ2-1, is EPEVTQTPSHQVTQMGQEVILRCVPISNHLYFYWYRQILGQKVEFLVSFYNNEISEKSEIFDDQFSVERPDGSNFTLKIRSTKLEDSAMYFCASSDLAGGTEQFFGPGTRLTVL.

Comment on this clone: Other DNA variants within this sample encode the same CDR3. The gene calls are TRBV7-6 and TRBJ2-3; 9 bases are a match to TRBD1. The CDR3 sequence is 15 residues long. The germline gives CDR1 SGHVS, CDR2 FNYEAQ. The V gene end was trimmed by 6 bases and the J gene end by 4 bases; junction bases not matched to a gene: 8. The CDR3 sequence is CASSRTGVGADTQYF. The CDR3 coding sequence is TGTGCCAGCAGTCGGACAGGGGTGGGCGCAGATACGCAGTATTTT.

The chain employs TRBV29-1 and TRBJ2-7; perhaps TRBD2 as D (5 bases). CDR3 size: 11 residues. V shed 7 bases and J shed 6 bases, with 13 bases lying between them. CDR1 and CDR2 from the germline V gene are SQVTM and ANQGSEA. CDR3 sequence reads: CSAHGVGEQYF. CDR3 DNA sequence: TGCAGCGCCCACGGGGTAGGCGAGCAGTACTTC.

The rearrangement uses TRBV11-3 and TRBJ2-3, with TRBD2 matching 10 bases. CDR1 is SGHNT and CDR2 is YENEEA in the germline V gene. The CDR3 length is 16 residues. V lost 1 base and J lost 5; bases outside the gene matches: 6. In DNA form, the CDR3 reads TGTGCCAGCAGCTTAGGGAGCGGGGGGGCCCAAGATACGCAGTATTTT. Translation gives CASSLGSGGAQDTQYF.

The genes are TRBV7-6 and TRBJ1-1; D unresolved. The CDR3 consists of 13 residues. Germline V CDR1 and CDR2: SGHVS, FNYEAQ. Deletions cut 1 base from V and 7 bases from J, with 10 bases between. CDR3 amino acids: CASSLVGGNEAFF. CDR3 nucleotide sequence: TGTGCCAGCAGCTTAGTTGGAGGGAATGAAGCTTTCTTT.

This chain uses TRBV10-3 with TRBJ2-7, with D tentatively TRBD2 (6 bases). There are 13 residues in the CDR3. Germline V lookup: CDR1 ENHRY, CDR2 SYGVKD. V was trimmed by 7 bases and J by 3 bases, leaving 13 bases between them. CDR3: CAINPGLIYEQYF. CDR3 sequence (DNA): TGTGCCATCAACCCGGGACTCATCTACGAGCAGTACTTC.

This CDR3 reads CSVESGGGSPTQYF. Written as DNA, the CDR3 is TGCAGCGTTGAATCGGGAGGTGGGTCCCCCACCCAGTACTTC. This rearrangement joins TRBV29-1 to TRBJ2-5; 7 bases fit TRBD2. Germline V gives CDR1 SQVTM, CDR2 ANQGSEA. After removal of 2 bases from V and 8 bases from J, the junction contained 11 bases not matched to a gene. The CDR3 consists of 14 residues. The whole variable domain, filled in from reference TRBV29-1 and TRBJ2-5, reads SAVISQKPSRDICQRGTSLTIQCQVDSQVTMMFWYRQQPGQSLTLIATANQGSEATYESGFVIDKFPISRPNLTFSTLTVSNMSPEDSSIYLCSVESGGGSPTQYFGPGTRLLVL.

The rearrangement uses TRBV14 and TRBJ2-2; TRBD1 matches 10 bases. The CDR3 totals 15 residues. Germline V gene sequence: CDR1 SGHDN, CDR2 FVKESK. Unmatched junction bases numbered 11, after V lost 4 bases and J lost 12 bases. This CDR3 is CASSLLDRDRGQLFF. In DNA, the CDR3 is TGTGCCAGCAGCCTCCTCGACAGGGACAGGGGACAGCTGTTTTTT.

The chain carries TRBV25-1 and TRBJ1-1, with D tentatively TRBD1 (5 bases). Trimming cost V 2 bases and J 1 base, with 11 bases left between them. Germline V gene data show CDR1 as MGHDK and CDR2 as SYGVNS. This CDR3 contains 15 residues. CDR3 in DNA: TGTGCCAGCAGTGAAAGTGGGGCAGGGAACACTGAAGCTTTCTTT. Protein: CASSESGAGNTEAFF.

In DNA form, the CDR3 reads TGCGCCAGCAGCCTGGGGACTAGCGGGAACACCGGGGAGCTGTTTTTT. Translated: CASSLGTSGNTGELFF. V and J are TRBV5-1 and TRBJ2-2; 11 bases map to TRBD2. The CDR3 consists of 16 residues. Germline V gene sequence: CDR1 SGHRS, CDR2 YFSETQ. After removal of 4 bases from V and 1 base from J, the junction contained 3 bases not matched to a gene.

J is TRBJ1-1 and V is TRBV11-3; the match to TRBD1 covers 8 bases. The trim removed 3 bases at V and 5 bases at J, leaving 2 bases unmatched. This CDR3 has 13 residues. Germline assignment: CDR1 SGHNT and CDR2 YENEEA. The CDR3 DNA sequence: TGTGCCAGCAGCTTGACAGGGGTTACTGAAGCTTTCTTT. The encoded protein is CASSLTGVTEAFF.

The chain uses TRBV20-1 and TRBJ1-1; no reliable D call. The V end lost 4 bases, the J end lost 3 bases, and 6 bases lay between the germline ends. This CDR3 is 11 amino acids long. CDR1 and CDR2 from the germline V gene are DFQATT and SNEGSKA (reference sequence). The CDR3 here is CSATLDTEAFF. In DNA, the CDR3 is TGCAGTGCTACCCTTGACACTGAAGCTTTCTTT.

The chain has TRBV28 and TRBJ1-4; D is undetermined. Germline values: CDR1 MDHEN, CDR2 SYDVKM. The V and J ends lost 6 bases and 4 bases respectively, with 12 bases between them. The CDR3 is 14 residues long. The CDR3 is CASRLPGFNEKLFF. The CDR3, as DNA: TGTGCCAGCAGGTTACCGGGGTTTAATGAAAAACTGTTTTTT.

A single count supports this clone. This chain links TRBV6-1 with TRBJ2-3; the match to TRBD2 covers 7 bases. V lost 2 bases and J lost 4; bases outside the gene matches: 12. In germline, CDR1 is MNHNS, CDR2 SASEGT. CDR3 length equals 17 residues. CDR3 DNA: TGTGCCAGCAGTGAATTATTTTCGGGGGGTGGGGCAGATACGCAGTATTTT. As protein: CASSELFSGGGADTQYF.

The chain recombines TRBV7-6 with TRBJ2-5; 8 nucleotides align to TRBD2. Per the germline V gene, CDR1 is SGHVS and CDR2 is FNYEAQ. V lost 5 bases, J lost 2 bases, and 4 bases stayed unmatched. This CDR3 contains 14 residues. The DNA of the CDR3 is TGTGCCAGCAGCGTACTAGCGGCGCAAGAGACCCAGTACTTC. Protein sequence: CASSVLAAQETQYF.

This chain joins TRBV29-1 and TRBJ2-7; possibly TRBD1 for D (5 bases). Germline CDR1 reads SQVTM; CDR2 reads ANQGSEA. V was pared by 0 bases and J by 0 bases, with 12 bases between. CDR3 length equals 15 residues. CDR3 nucleotides: TGCAGCGTTGAAGAAAACAGGCCGAGCTCCTACGAGCAGTACTTC. Protein: CSVEENRPSSYEQYF.

The genes are TRBV16 and TRBJ1-6; D ambiguous. The V end lost 10 bases, the J end lost 6 bases, and 19 bases lay between the germline ends. The CDR3 covers 15 residues. CDR1 is KGHSY, CDR2 FQNENV, per germline. Written as DNA, the CDR3 is TGTGCCACCACAGTCTCCCTAGGAGGTAATTCACCCCTCCACTTT. Translation: CATTVSLGGNSPLHF.